A single sample is the source of the 32 T cell receptor beta chains below, sequenced in a study of shared clonotypes between healthy human individuals. Clones were sequenced by immunoSEQ multiplex PCR, and TCRdb holds only the in-frame ones, with some missing. The top ten clones hold roughly 1.9% of a sample with hundreds of thousands of clones, around 73% of them seen once. The sequenced material came from memory CD4+ T cells sorted from blood. Regarding subset: CD45RA-negative fraction. Every receptor here comes from a woman aged 25 to 45 in good health.

The chain uses TRBV18 and TRBJ1-4; tentative D call: TRBD1 (5 bases). The V end was cut by 3 bases, the J end by 1 base, with 12 bases between. Germline lookup yields CDR1 KGHSH and CDR2 LQKENI. The CDR3 has 16 residues. The CDR3 spells CASSPIRERTNEKLFF. The DNA of the CDR3 is TGTGCCAGCTCACCGATCAGGGAGCGAACTAATGAAAAACTGTTTTTT. Full variable domain (remainder filled in from reference TRBV18 and TRBJ1-4): NAGVMQNPRHLVRRRGQEARLRCSPMKGHSHVYWYRQLPEEGLKFMVYLQKENIIDESGMPKERFSAEFPKEGPSILRIQQVVRGDSAAYFCASSPIRERTNEKLFFGSGTQLSVL.

In this sample, this clone turned up many times. This chain joins TRBV7-2 and TRBJ1-5; 7 bases map to TRBD1. This CDR3 spans 15 amino acids. The germline CDR1 and CDR2 sequences are SGHTA and FQGNSA. Trimming cost V 5 bases and J 4 bases; bases outside gene matches: 8. CDR3 region: CASSPDRALNQPQHF. The CDR3, as DNA: TGTGCCAGCAGCCCTGACAGGGCCCTTAATCAGCCCCAGCATTTT.

V and J are TRBV10-3 and TRBJ1-1; a weak D match, TRBD1 (6 bases). V was cut by 4 bases and J by 5 bases, with 8 bases left in between. CDR3 length: 12 residues. Germline V CDR1 and CDR2: ENHRY, SYGVKD. The CDR3 spells CAISATGTEAFF. The CDR3 DNA reads as TGTGCCATCAGTGCCACAGGGACTGAAGCTTTCTTT.

This chain joins TRBV5-1 and TRBJ2-7; perhaps TRBD1 as D (6 bases). This CDR3 has 16 residues. Per germline, CDR1 SGHRS and CDR2 YFSETQ. V gave up 4 bases and J gave up 0 bases, with 17 bases separating them. The DNA for the CDR3 is TGCGCCAGCAGCCGAACCGGGACACAGAGCTCCTACGAGCAGTACTTC. Protein: CASSRTGTQSSYEQYF.

The chain uses TRBV5-8 and TRBJ2-1; TRBD2 might be the D (5 bases). Germline CDR1 is SGHTS and CDR2 is YDEGEE. This CDR3 is 16 amino acids long. Trimming shortened V by 2 bases and J by 3 bases, and 15 bases separated the two germline ends. The chain's CDR3 is CASSFTGGGRYNEQFF. Written as DNA, the CDR3 is TGTGCCAGCAGCTTCACCGGCGGCGGGCGCTACAATGAGCAGTTCTTC.

This clone turned up a few times. The V and J genes are TRBV27 and TRBJ2-1, with unresolved D. Deletions cut 5 bases from V and 6 bases from J, with 17 bases between. Germline values: CDR1 MNHEY, CDR2 SMNVEV (reference sequence). The CDR3 loop spans 15 amino acids. The CDR3 loop reads CASSQRASSPNEQFF. The CDR3 nucleotides read TGTGCCAGCAGTCAAAGGGCCTCGTCCCCCAATGAGCAGTTCTTC.

The gene calls are TRBV7-3 and TRBJ1-4; 12 positions agree with TRBD1. V dropped 5 bases and J dropped 3; count of bases not matched to a gene: 7. The CDR3 covers 17 residues. The germline V gene encodes CDR1 SGHTA and CDR2 FQGTGA. The CDR3 reads CASSPRDRGLANEKLFF. The CDR3 nucleotides read TGTGCCAGCAGCCCTCGGGACAGGGGGCTGGCTAATGAAAAACTGTTTTTT. The full variable domain, rest sourced from reference TRBV7-3 and TRBJ1-4, is GAGVSQTPSNKVTEKGKYVELRCDPISGHTALYWYRQSLGQGPEFLIYFQGTGAADDSGLPNDRFFAVRPEGSVSTLKIQRTERGDSAVYLCASSPRDRGLANEKLFFGSGTQLSVL.

As for this clone: Being one base from a much bigger clone, this may be a read error. V and J are TRBV6-1 and TRBJ2-5, with D tentatively TRBD2 (6 bases). Germline CDR1 and CDR2: MNHNS and SASEGT. The germline V and J ends were trimmed by 8 bases and 0 bases, with 16 bases remaining between them. The CDR3 is 15 amino acids. CDR3 region: CASLRGRPHQETQYF. In DNA, the CDR3 is TGTGCCAGCCTTCGGGGGAGACCACACCAAGAGACCCAGTACTTC.

V is TRBV7-2 and J is TRBJ2-3; 8 bases align to TRBD2. CDR3 size: 15 residues. Trimming cost V 2 bases and J 3 bases; bases outside gene matches: 4. CDR1 and CDR2 (germline): SGHTA, FQGNSA. The DNA of the CDR3 is TGTGCCAGCAGCTTACGAAGCGGGAGTACAGATACGCAGTATTTT. It is translated as CASSLRSGSTDTQYF.

The gene calls are TRBV29-1 and TRBJ2-5; unclear D gene. The CDR3 covers 13 residues. The V and J ends lost 6 bases and 5 bases respectively, with 16 bases between them. Germline lookup yields CDR1 SQVTM and CDR2 ANQGSEA. As DNA, the CDR3 is TGCAGCGTCCCAATAGACTCCGGGGAGACCCAGTACTTC. This encodes CSVPIDSGETQYF. Full variable domain (rest looked up from reference TRBV29-1 and TRBJ2-5): SAVISQKPSRDICQRGTSLTIQCQVDSQVTMMFWYRQQPGQSLTLIATANQGSEATYESGFVIDKFPISRPNLTFSTLTVSNMSPEDSSIYLCSVPIDSGETQYFGPGTRLLVL.

V and J are TRBV5-1 and TRBJ1-3; 7 nucleotides agree with TRBD1. Germline assignment: CDR1 SGHRS and CDR2 YFSETQ. The CDR3 spans 15 residues. With V trimmed by 4 bases and J by 3 bases, 7 bases remained unmatched. The CDR3 coding sequence is TGCGCCAGCAGCCTCGGACAGGAGGGTGGAAACACCATATATTTT. Translated, it gives CASSLGQEGGNTIYF.

The chain employs TRBV6-4 and TRBJ1-2; D unclear. This CDR3 has 17 amino acids. V dropped 2 bases and J dropped 2 bases, with 18 bases sitting between them. The germline V gene encodes CDR1 MRHNA and CDR2 SNTAGT. The CDR3 DNA reads TGTGCCAGCAGTGACCGACCGAGCGAAAGAACAAACTATGGCTACACCTTC. Encoded protein: CASSDRPSERTNYGYTF.

The genes are TRBV10-3 and TRBJ2-7, with D possibly being TRBD1 (5 bases). Germline V lookup: CDR1 ENHRY, CDR2 SYGVKD. The germline V and J ends were trimmed by 6 bases and 5 bases, with 11 bases remaining between them. This CDR3 is built from 12 residues. CDR3 region: CAISGRGDEQYF. CDR3 sequence (DNA): TGTGCCATCAGCGGAAGGGGCGACGAGCAGTACTTC.

The V and J genes are TRBV11-2 and TRBJ2-7; no definite D call. V was trimmed by 3 bases and J by 4 bases, leaving 13 bases between them. Germline values: CDR1 SGHAT, CDR2 FQNNGV. The CDR3 is 14 amino acids. The CDR3 nucleotides are TGTGCCAGCAGCTTGGATTCGGTGACTTACGAGCAGTACTTC. The encoded protein is CASSLDSVTYEQYF.

The chain couples TRBV7-9 to TRBJ1-4; no clear D gene. Between the trimmed V and J ends, which lost 5 bases and 0 bases, there was a span of 16 bases. Germline V gene lookup returns CDR1 SEHNR and CDR2 FQNEAQ (reference sequence). This CDR3 has 17 amino acids. CDR3 sequence: CASSPWGKSSTNEKLFF. CDR3 in DNA: TGTGCCAGCAGCCCCTGGGGTAAAAGCTCAACTAATGAAAAACTGTTTTTT.

V and J are TRBV28 and TRBJ2-7; D gene unclear. This CDR3 region has 13 residues. The germline V gene has CDR1 MDHEN and CDR2 SYDVKM. The V gene lost 5 bases and the J gene lost 7 bases, with 15 bases spanning the gap. In nucleotides, the CDR3 is TGTGCCAGCAGTGAACGACGGAGTGGAGAGCAGTACTTC. Amino acids: CASSERRSGEQYF.

This chain uses TRBV5-1 with TRBJ1-2; D call uncertain. The V end was cut by 1 base, the J end by 6 bases, with 10 bases between. CDR1 and CDR2 (germline): SGHRS, YFSETQ. CDR3 length: 13 amino acids. Written as DNA, the CDR3 is TGCGCCAGCAGCTTGAAGGGTACGGATGGCTACACCTTC. Translation: CASSLKGTDGYTF.

This chain links TRBV5-4 with TRBJ2-5, with D perhaps matching TRBD1 or TRBD2 (5 bases each). The germline gives CDR1 SGHNT, CDR2 YYREEE (reference sequence). Trimming took off 5 bases at V and 5 bases at J, with 10 bases between the two ends. This CDR3 has 12 residues. The CDR3 DNA is TGTGCCAGCAGTAAGAGGGGCGAGACCCAGTACTTC. Protein: CASSKRGETQYF. The variable domain in full, completed from reference TRBV5-4 and TRBJ2-5, reads ETGVTQSPTHLIKTRGQQVTLRCSSQSGHNTVSWYQQALGQGPQFIFQYYREEENGRGNFPPRFSGLQFPNYSSELNVNALELDDSALYLCASSKRGETQYFGPGTRLLVL.

The chain has TRBV5-6 and TRBJ1-1; TRBD1 is a possible D gene (6 bases). The CDR3 has 17 amino acids. Trimming removed 2 bases at V and 5 bases at J, with 22 bases between. CDR1 is SGHDT, CDR2 YYEEEE, per germline. The CDR3 sequence is CASSFRGNKHAGTEAFF. Written as DNA, the CDR3 is TGTGCCAGCAGCTTTAGGGGGAACAAACACGCCGGAACTGAAGCTTTCTTT.

The genes are TRBV6-1 and TRBJ1-5; 9 bases align to TRBD1. The germline V gene encodes CDR1 MNHNS and CDR2 SASEGT. V was pared by 6 bases and J by 11 bases, with 8 bases of the junction left unmatched. This CDR3 is built from 13 residues. The DNA of the CDR3 is TGTGCCAGCAGCGAGGACAGGGGCTTCGCCCAGCATTTT. This encodes CASSEDRGFAQHF.

This chain joins TRBV19 and TRBJ2-1; the match to TRBD2 covers 11 bases. Germline V lookup: CDR1 LNHDA, CDR2 SQIVND (reference sequence). This CDR3 has 15 amino acids. Trimming at V came to 7 bases and at J to 3 bases, leaving 5 bases not matched to a gene. In DNA form, the CDR3 reads TGTGCCAGTATTCGGACTAGCGGGCACTACAATGAGCAGTTCTTC. It is translated as CASIRTSGHYNEQFF.

This chain connects TRBV7-9 to TRBJ1-2, with 8 bases matching TRBD1. This CDR3 contains 15 residues. Trimming took 4 bases from V and 2 from J; bases not matched to a gene: 6. Germline V gene data show CDR1 as SEHNR and CDR2 as FQNEAQ (reference sequence). CDR3 coding DNA: TGTGCCAGCAGCTCATTACGGACAGGGAACTATGGCTACACCTTC. Protein product: CASSSLRTGNYGYTF. Drawing the rest from reference TRBV7-9 and TRBJ1-2, the complete variable domain is DTGVSQNPRHKITKRGQNVTFRCDPISEHNRLYWYRQTLGQGPEFLTYFQNEAQLEKSRLLSDRFSAERPKGSFSTLEIQRTEQGDSAMYLCASSSLRTGNYGYTFGSGTRLTVV.

This clone turned up a few times. The chain carries TRBV5-1 and TRBJ1-5; no definite D call. The CDR3 runs 15 residues. The ends were cut back, 0 bases at V and 0 bases at J, with 7 bases in the middle. The germline gives CDR1 SGHRS, CDR2 YFSETQ. CDR3 sequence reads: CASSLDANSNQPQHF. DNA of the CDR3: TGCGCCAGCAGCTTGGACGCAAATAGCAATCAGCCCCAGCATTTT.

The chain is built from TRBV5-1 and TRBJ1-3, with D tentatively TRBD1 (5 bases). This CDR3 comprises 17 residues. Germline CDR1 and CDR2: SGHRS and YFSETQ. V was clipped by 4 bases and J by 0 bases, with 17 bases between them. This chain's CDR3 is CASSPGGAKTSGNTIYF. The CDR3 DNA follows: TGCGCCAGCAGCCCCGGTGGGGCAAAAACCTCTGGAAACACCATATATTTT.

The V call is TRBV5-1, the J call TRBJ2-1, with 8 bases fitting TRBD1. This CDR3 has 15 amino acids. V shed 4 bases, J shed 8 bases, and the junction held 11 bases outside the gene matches. Germline loops: CDR1 SGHRS, CDR2 YFSETQ. For the CDR3, the DNA is TGCGCCAGCAGCGTTGGACAGGGTGAACGGTATGAGCAGTTCTTC. Protein product: CASSVGQGERYEQFF.

This clone was seen a few times. The chain employs TRBV5-4 and TRBJ2-1; 14 bases fit TRBD2. The CDR3 runs to 17 residues. The trim removed 0 bases at V and 9 bases at J, leaving 8 bases unmatched. Germline loops: CDR1 SGHNT, CDR2 YYREEE (reference sequence). As DNA, the CDR3 is TGTGCCAGCAGCTTGGGGACTAGCGGGGGGACGGTTGGTGAGCAGTTCTTC. It yields the protein CASSLGTSGGTVGEQFF.

This clone occurred a few times. The V and J genes are TRBV5-1 and TRBJ1-3; D remains ambiguous. The CDR3 loop spans 16 amino acids. Trimming cost V 0 bases and J 0 bases, with 10 bases left between them. Germline V gene lookup returns CDR1 SGHRS and CDR2 YFSETQ. The CDR3 region has the DNA TGCGCCAGCAGCTTGGCCAATTCACGCTCTGGAAACACCATATATTTT. Its translation is CASSLANSRSGNTIYF.

V gene TRBV10-2 combines with J gene TRBJ1-1; possible D gene TRBD1, 5 bases. Germline values: CDR1 WSHSY, CDR2 SAAADI. The CDR3 runs to 13 residues. V was pared by 10 bases and J by 1 base, with 13 bases between. CDR3 bases: TGCGCCATACAAGGACAACCGAACACTGAAGCTTTCTTT. This translates into CAIQGQPNTEAFF.

This chain joins TRBV7-9 and TRBJ1-3, with D possibly being TRBD1 (5 bases). Looked up from germline, CDR1 is SEHNR and CDR2 is FQNEAQ (reference sequence). This CDR3 has 15 residues. With 6 bases removed from V and 4 bases from J, the gap between germline ends came to 16 bases. The CDR3 DNA sequence: TGTGCCAGCAGTCCAGACCCGGGGCGGGGAAACACCATATATTTT. It is translated as CASSPDPGRGNTIYF.

This clone was observed at least ten times. The CDR3 sequence is CASIVGLRTDTQYF. The CDR3 region has the DNA TGTGCCAGCATCGTGGGACTCCGCACAGATACGCAGTATTTT. The chain joins TRBV2 to TRBJ2-3; D might be TRBD2 (6 bases). V lost 7 bases and J 1 base, leaving 12 bases between the germline ends. The CDR3 sequence is 14 residues long. The germline CDR1 and CDR2 sequences are SNHLY and FYNNEI.

The chain links TRBV28 to TRBJ2-7; 11 bases agree with TRBD1. This CDR3 spans 14 amino acids. Trimming cost V 4 bases and J 6 bases; bases outside gene matches: 5. From germline, CDR1 is MDHEN and CDR2 SYDVKM. The CDR3 DNA sequence: TGTGCCAGCAGTTCTGGACAGGGGGCGGCCGAGCAGTACTTC. Its protein is CASSSGQGAAEQYF.

The V and J genes are TRBV28 and TRBJ1-1, with 8 bases aligning to TRBD1. Per the germline V gene, CDR1 is MDHEN and CDR2 is SYDVKM. J gave up 4 bases and V 4 bases, and 8 bases lay outside the gene matches. This CDR3 has 15 amino acids. The CDR3 DNA sequence: TGTGCCAGCAGTTCCAGGGGGCTGGGCGGCACTGAAGCTTTCTTT. It specifies CASSSRGLGGTEAFF.